A single sample is the source of the 13 T cell receptor beta chains below, sequenced in a study of Ad26.COV2.S vaccination and SARS-CoV-2 variants. Produced via immunoSEQ multiplex PCR; TCRdb's table is partial and in-frame only. The sample records around 300,000 clones, 75% to 90% being singletons. Noted treatment: around 19 received Ad26.COV2.S at low or high dose, single or two shots; 5 received placebo; per-sample allocation not given. Specimen acquisition occurred on day 63 following the initial vaccine or placebo injection. The sample was peripheral blood, taken in a trial of Ad26.COV2.S vaccine versus placebo. Every receptor here comes from a person between 18 and 65 years old who received the Ad26.COV2.S COVID-19 vaccine or a placebo.

This clone occurred a few times. This rearrangement joins TRBV5-1 to TRBJ1-1, with D unclear. CDR3 length: 13 residues. The V end was cut by 0 bases, the J end by 2 bases, with 5 bases between. The germline V gene has CDR1 SGHRS and CDR2 YFSETQ. This CDR3 reads CASSLEPNTEAFF. Here the CDR3 DNA reads TGCGCCAGCAGCTTGGAACCAAACACTGAAGCTTTCTTT. The whole variable domain, remainder taken from reference TRBV5-1 and TRBJ1-1, is KAGVTQTPRYLIKTRGQQVTLSCSPISGHRSVSWYQQTPGQGLQFLFEYFSETQRNKGNFPGRFSGRQFSNSRSEMNVSTLELGDSALYLCASSLEPNTEAFFGQGTRLTVV.

The chain is built from TRBV30 and TRBJ2-2, with a weak D call TRBD2 (5 bases). Germline CDR1 and CDR2: GTSNPN and SVGIG (reference sequence). This CDR3 has 13 residues. Trimming pared 5 bases from V and 5 bases from J, leaving 12 bases between. CDR3 loop: CAWRLGSTGELFF. DNA for the CDR3: TGTGCCTGGCGGCTAGGGAGTACCGGGGAGCTGTTTTTT. The whole variable domain, filled in from reference TRBV30 and TRBJ2-2, reads SQTIHQWPATLVQPVGSPLSLECTVEGTSNPNLYWYRQAAGRGLQLLFYSVGIGQISSEVPQNLSASRPQDRQFILSSKKLLLSDSGFYLCAWRLGSTGELFFGEGSRLTVL.

The rearrangement links TRBV7-2 to TRBJ1-2; D not resolved. Trimming took 5 bases from V and 1 from J, leaving 11 bases between them. The CDR3 contains 14 residues. Germline-derived CDR1 and CDR2 are SGHTA and FQGNSA. The CDR3 is CASSRRGVNYGYTF. The CDR3 DNA follows: TGTGCCAGCAGCCGGCGCGGGGTTAACTATGGCTACACCTTC.

This clone was detected ten times or more. This CDR3 is CASSPSTGEGYGYTF. The CDR3 DNA is TGTGCCAGCAGCCCGTCGACAGGAGAAGGCTATGGCTACACCTTC. The V call is TRBV7-9, the J call TRBJ1-2, with D possibly TRBD1 on 6 matching bases. Germline values: CDR1 SEHNR, CDR2 FQNEAQ (reference sequence). The CDR3 loop spans 15 amino acids. Trimming took 5 bases from V and 4 from J, leaving 17 bases between them. Based on the CDR3 plus reference TRBV7-9 and TRBJ1-2, the full variable domain is DTGVSQNPRHKITKRGQNVTFRCDPISEHNRLYWYRQTLGQGPEFLTYFQNEAQLEKSRLLSDRFSAERPKGSFSTLEIQRTEQGDSAMYLCASSPSTGEGYGYTFGSGTRLTVV.

V gene TRBV19 combines with J gene TRBJ1-1; 9 bases fit TRBD1. Germline CDR1 is LNHDA and CDR2 is SQIVND (reference sequence). J lost 6 bases, V lost 5 bases, and 7 bases had no gene match. This CDR3 has 14 amino acids. CDR3 in DNA: TGTGCCAGTAGTTGGGGACAGGGCGTCGCTGAAGCTTTCTTT. Translating it yields CASSWGQGVAEAFF. Full variable domain (outside the CDR3, taken from reference TRBV19 and TRBJ1-1): DGGITQSPKYLFRKEGQNVTLSCEQNLNHDAMYWYRQDPGQGLRLIYYSQIVNDFQKGDIAEGYSVSREKKESFPLTVTSAQKNPTAFYLCASSWGQGVAEAFFGQGTRLTVV.

This clone was observed a handful of times. The chain uses TRBV10-1 and TRBJ2-1; TRBD1 matches 8 bases. V dropped 2 bases and J dropped 2; count of bases not matched to a gene: 26. The CDR3 length is 23 residues. Germline CDR1 reads WNHNN; CDR2 reads SYGVQD (reference sequence). CDR3 region: CASSERTGMGQTDIPQTYNEQFF. In DNA, the CDR3 is TGCGCCAGCAGTGAGAGGACAGGGATGGGCCAGACGGATATCCCTCAAACCTACAATGAGCAGTTCTTC.

The genes are TRBV7-2 and TRBJ2-1; TRBD2 might be the D (5 bases). The CDR3 loop spans 12 amino acids. V lost 4 bases to trimming and J lost 10 bases, with 11 bases between them. The germline gives CDR1 SGHTA, CDR2 FQGNSA. The CDR3 DNA follows: TGTGCCAGCAGCTCCGACCGGGGAGAGCAGTTCTTC. This translates into CASSSDRGEQFF.

The chain employs TRBV2 and TRBJ2-3; 8 bases match TRBD2. Germline V gene sequence: CDR1 SNHLY, CDR2 FYNNEI. The length of the CDR3 is 16 residues. The V gene end was trimmed by 6 bases and the J gene end by 1 base; junction bases not matched to a gene: 9. The CDR3 reads CASRGTRQAGTDTQYF. CDR3 bases: TGTGCCAGCAGGGGGACTAGGCAGGCGGGCACAGATACGCAGTATTTT. The variable domain in full, completed from reference TRBV2 and TRBJ2-3, reads EPEVTQTPSHQVTQMGQEVILRCVPISNHLYFYWYRQILGQKVEFLVSFYNNEISEKSEIFDDQFSVERPDGSNFTLKIRSTKLEDSAMYFCASRGTRQAGTDTQYFGPGTRLTVL.

V usage is TRBV6-1 and J usage is TRBJ2-6; D gene ambiguous. Trimming pared 3 bases from V and 1 base from J, leaving 13 bases between. The CDR3 extends over 17 amino acids. The germline V gene encodes CDR1 MNHNS and CDR2 SASEGT. The CDR3 DNA follows: TGTGCCAGCAGTGATAGGATAGGAGAGTCTGGGGCCAACGTCCTGACTTTC. Its protein product is CASSDRIGESGANVLTF.

Details on this clone: At the DNA level, this CDR3 is encoded by other sequences in the same sample as well. V and J are TRBV19 and TRBJ2-1; no clear D. CDR1 is LNHDA, CDR2 SQIVND, per germline (reference sequence). CDR3 size: 14 residues. Trimming left V 3 bases short and J 0 bases short, with 6 bases between. The CDR3 DNA reads as TGTGCCAGTAGTATTGGGCCCTCCTACAATGAGCAGTTCTTC. Translation gives CASSIGPSYNEQFF.

In this sample, this clone turned up a few times. V usage is TRBV12-3 or TRBV12-4 and J usage is TRBJ1-1; TRBD1 agrees at 7 bases. V dropped 6 bases and J dropped 5; count of bases not matched to a gene: 6. The CDR3 has 13 amino acids. Here the CDR3 reads CASRGQLITEAFF. The CDR3 DNA follows: TGTGCCAGCAGGGGACAGCTGATTACTGAAGCTTTCTTT.

This clone was counted only a few times. This sequence joins TRBV6-5 and TRBJ2-2; no reliable D call. The ends were cut back, 2 bases at V and 3 bases at J, with 7 bases in the middle. Germline V gene data show CDR1 as MNHEY and CDR2 as SVGAGI. The CDR3 sequence is 14 residues long. CDR3 amino acids: CASSYRRDTGELFF. DNA for the CDR3: TGTGCCAGCAGTTACCGACGGGACACCGGGGAGCTGTTTTTT.

The CDR3 DNA follows: TGTGCCAGCAGCTTTCGACAGGTTGGTTACCGCTACACCTTC. Amino acids: CASSFRQVGYRYTF. The rearrangement joins TRBV7-3 to TRBJ1-2, with D possibly matching TRBD1 (6 bases). V lost 3 bases to trimming and J lost 9 bases, with 17 bases between them. There are 14 residues in the CDR3. The V gene's germline CDR1 is SGHTA and CDR2 FQGTGA.